The following is a T cell receptor beta chain sequence with its context. This entry comes from a study of blood T cell repertoires in COVID-19. Across the whole study: Some COVID-19 samples were acute and others convalescent; all came from the United States, Italy and Spain. T cells, B-cell-depleted T cells, or PBMCs provided the cDNA or gDNA that served as material.

Original data processing: Reference gene primer amplification gave nucleated cell count estimates. Assay: immunoSEQ multiplex PCR; the TCRdb copy retains only in-frame clones and omits some. V and J calls and clone size come straight from that table; D and trimming were deduced from the DNA. The table records fewer than 300,000 clones, 83% of them present only once. Sequenced sample: peripheral blood. The source of this sequence is a woman aged 65 to 85 with active or convalescent COVID-19.

This CDR3 is CAISGASDKDGYTF. The CDR3 nucleotides read TGTGCCATCAGTGGGGCCTCGGACAAGGATGGCTACACCTTC. The chain joins TRBV10-3 to TRBJ1-2; tentative D call: TRBD1 (5 bases). The CDR3 extends over 14 amino acids. Germline V gene lookup returns CDR1 ENHRY and CDR2 SYGVKD. Trimming stripped 4 bases from V and 6 bases from J, with 15 bases between.